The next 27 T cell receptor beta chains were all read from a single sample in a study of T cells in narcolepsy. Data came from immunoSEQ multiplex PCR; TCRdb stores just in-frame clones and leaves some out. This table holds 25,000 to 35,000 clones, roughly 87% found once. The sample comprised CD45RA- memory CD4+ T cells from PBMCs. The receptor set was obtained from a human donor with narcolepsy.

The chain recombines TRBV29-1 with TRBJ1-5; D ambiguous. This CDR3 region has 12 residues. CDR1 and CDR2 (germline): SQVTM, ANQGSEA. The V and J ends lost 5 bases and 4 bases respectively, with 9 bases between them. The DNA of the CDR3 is TGCAGCGTTTCACAGCTAAATCAGCCCCAGCATTTT. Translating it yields CSVSQLNQPQHF.

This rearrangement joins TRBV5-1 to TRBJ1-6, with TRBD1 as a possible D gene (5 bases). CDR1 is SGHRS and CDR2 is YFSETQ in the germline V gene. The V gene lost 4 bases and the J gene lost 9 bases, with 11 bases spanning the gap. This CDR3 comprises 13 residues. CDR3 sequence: CASSGGGSSPLHF. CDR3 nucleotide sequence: TGCGCCAGCAGCGGCGGGGGATCTTCACCCCTCCACTTT.

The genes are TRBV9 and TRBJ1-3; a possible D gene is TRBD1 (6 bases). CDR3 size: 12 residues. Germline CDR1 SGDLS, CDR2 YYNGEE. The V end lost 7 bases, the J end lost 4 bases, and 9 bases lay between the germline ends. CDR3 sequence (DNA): TGTGCCAGCCGCGGGGGCGGAAACACCATATATTTT. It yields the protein CASRGGGNTIYF.

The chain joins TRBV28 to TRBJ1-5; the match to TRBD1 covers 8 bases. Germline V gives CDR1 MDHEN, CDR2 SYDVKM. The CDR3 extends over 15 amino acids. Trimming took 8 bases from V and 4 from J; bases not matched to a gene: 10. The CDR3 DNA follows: TGTGCCAGCCTCCTGAGGACAGGGAAAAATCAGCCCCAGCATTTT. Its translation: CASLLRTGKNQPQHF.

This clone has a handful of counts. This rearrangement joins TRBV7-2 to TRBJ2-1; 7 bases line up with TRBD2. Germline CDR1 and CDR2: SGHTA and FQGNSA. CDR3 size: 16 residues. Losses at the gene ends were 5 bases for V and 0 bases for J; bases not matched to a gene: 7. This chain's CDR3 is CASSPGGTRSYNEQFF. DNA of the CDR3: TGTGCCAGCAGCCCCGGGGGGACGCGCTCCTACAATGAGCAGTTCTTC.

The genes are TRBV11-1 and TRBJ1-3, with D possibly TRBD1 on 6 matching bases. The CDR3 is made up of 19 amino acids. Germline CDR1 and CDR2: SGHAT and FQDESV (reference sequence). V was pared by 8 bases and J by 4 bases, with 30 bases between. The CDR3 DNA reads TGTGCCAGCCGCGCCCGCTTCAGGTCGGGGGGGCTCTGGGGAAACACCATATATTTT. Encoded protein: CASRARFRSGGLWGNTIYF. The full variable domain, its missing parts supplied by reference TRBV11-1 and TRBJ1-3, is EAEVAQSPRYKITEKSQAVAFWCDPISGHATLYWYRQILGQGPELLVQFQDESVVDDSQLPKDRFSAERLKGVDSTLKIQPAELGDSAMYLCASRARFRSGGLWGNTIYFGEGSWLTVV.

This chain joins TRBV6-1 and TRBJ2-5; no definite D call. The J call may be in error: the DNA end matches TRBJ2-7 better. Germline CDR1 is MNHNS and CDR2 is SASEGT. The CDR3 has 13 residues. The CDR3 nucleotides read TGTGCCAGCAGTGAAGGCCTAGCCTACGAGCAGTACTTC. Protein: CASSEGLAYEQYF.

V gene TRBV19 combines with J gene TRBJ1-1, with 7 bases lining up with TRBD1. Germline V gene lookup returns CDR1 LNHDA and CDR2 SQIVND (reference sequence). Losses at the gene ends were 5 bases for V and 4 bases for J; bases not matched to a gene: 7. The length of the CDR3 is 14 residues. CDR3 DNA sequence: TGTGCCAGTAGTCCACGACAGGGTTCCACTGAAGCTTTCTTT. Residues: CASSPRQGSTEAFF.

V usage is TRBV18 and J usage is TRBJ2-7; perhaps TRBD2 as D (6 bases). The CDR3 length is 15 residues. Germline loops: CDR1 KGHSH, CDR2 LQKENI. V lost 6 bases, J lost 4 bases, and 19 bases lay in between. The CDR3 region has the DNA TGTGCCAGCTCTCGAACGGGCGGGGCTTATTACGAGCAGTACTTC. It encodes CASSRTGGAYYEQYF.

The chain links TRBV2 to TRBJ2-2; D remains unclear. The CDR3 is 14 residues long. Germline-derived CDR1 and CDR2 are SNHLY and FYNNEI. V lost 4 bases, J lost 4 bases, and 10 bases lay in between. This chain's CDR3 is CASSVRSGTGELFF. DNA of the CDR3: TGTGCCAGCAGTGTTCGTTCGGGCACCGGGGAGCTGTTTTTT.

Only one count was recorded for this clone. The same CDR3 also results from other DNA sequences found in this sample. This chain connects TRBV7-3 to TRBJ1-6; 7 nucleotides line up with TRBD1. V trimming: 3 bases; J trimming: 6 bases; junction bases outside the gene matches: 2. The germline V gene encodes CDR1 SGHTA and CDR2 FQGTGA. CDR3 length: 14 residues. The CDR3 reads CASSLTGLNSPLHF. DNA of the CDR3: TGTGCCAGCAGCTTGACAGGGCTTAATTCACCCCTCCACTTT.

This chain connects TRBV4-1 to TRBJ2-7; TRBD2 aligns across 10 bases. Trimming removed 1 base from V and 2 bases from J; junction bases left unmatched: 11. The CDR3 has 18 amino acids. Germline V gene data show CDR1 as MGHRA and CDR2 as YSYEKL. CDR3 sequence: CASSQGAAGTSVAYEQYF. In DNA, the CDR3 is TGCGCCAGCAGCCAAGGCGCGGCCGGGACTAGCGTAGCCTACGAGCAGTACTTC.

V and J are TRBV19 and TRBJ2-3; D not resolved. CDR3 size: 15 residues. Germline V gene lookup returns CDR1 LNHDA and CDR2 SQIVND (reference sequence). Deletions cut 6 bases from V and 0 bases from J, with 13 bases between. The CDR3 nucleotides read TGTGCCAGTAGCTCTTATACCACTAGCACAGATACGCAGTATTTT. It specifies CASSSYTTSTDTQYF.

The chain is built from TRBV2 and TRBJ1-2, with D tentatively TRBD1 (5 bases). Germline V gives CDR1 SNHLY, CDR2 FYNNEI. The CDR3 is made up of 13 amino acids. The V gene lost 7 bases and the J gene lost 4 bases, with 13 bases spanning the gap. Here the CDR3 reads CASTWDGTYGYTF. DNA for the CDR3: TGTGCCAGCACCTGGGACGGGACCTATGGCTACACCTTC.

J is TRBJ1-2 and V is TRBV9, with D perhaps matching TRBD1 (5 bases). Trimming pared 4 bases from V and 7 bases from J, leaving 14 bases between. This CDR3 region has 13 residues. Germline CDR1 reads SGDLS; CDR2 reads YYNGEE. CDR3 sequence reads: CASSPPSGLGYTF. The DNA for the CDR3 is TGTGCCAGCAGCCCCCCGTCAGGGCTTGGCTACACCTTC.

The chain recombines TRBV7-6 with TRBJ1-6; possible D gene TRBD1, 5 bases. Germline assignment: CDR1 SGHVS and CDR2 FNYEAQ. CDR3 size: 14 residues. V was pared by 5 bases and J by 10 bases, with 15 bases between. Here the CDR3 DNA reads TGTGCCAGCAGCCAGCAACTTCGGGGCTCACCCCTCCACTTT. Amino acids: CASSQQLRGSPLHF.

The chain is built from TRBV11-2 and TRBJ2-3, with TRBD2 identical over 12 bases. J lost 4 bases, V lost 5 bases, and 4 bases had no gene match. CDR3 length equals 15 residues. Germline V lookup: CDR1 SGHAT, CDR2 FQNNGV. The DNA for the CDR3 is TGTGCCAGCAGCGAACTAGCGGGGGGTGCAGATACGCAGTATTTT. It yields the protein CASSELAGGADTQYF. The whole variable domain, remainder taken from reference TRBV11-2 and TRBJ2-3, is EAGVAQSPRYKIIEKRQSVAFWCNPISGHATLYWYQQILGQGPKLLIQFQNNGVVDDSQLPKDRFSAERLKGVDSTLKIQPAKLEDSAVYLCASSELAGGADTQYFGPGTRLTVL.

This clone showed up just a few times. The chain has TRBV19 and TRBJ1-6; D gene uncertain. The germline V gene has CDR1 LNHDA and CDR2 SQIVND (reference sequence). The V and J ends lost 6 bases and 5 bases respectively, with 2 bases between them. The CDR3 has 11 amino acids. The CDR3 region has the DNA TGTGCCAGTAGCAATAATTCACCCCTCCACTTT. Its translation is CASSNNSPLHF.

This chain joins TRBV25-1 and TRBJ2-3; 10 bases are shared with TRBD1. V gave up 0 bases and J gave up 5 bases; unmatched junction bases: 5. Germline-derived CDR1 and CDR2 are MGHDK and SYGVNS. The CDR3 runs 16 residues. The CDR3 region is CASSEYGTGVVDTQYF. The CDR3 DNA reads TGTGCCAGCAGTGAATACGGGACAGGGGTGGTAGATACGCAGTATTTT.

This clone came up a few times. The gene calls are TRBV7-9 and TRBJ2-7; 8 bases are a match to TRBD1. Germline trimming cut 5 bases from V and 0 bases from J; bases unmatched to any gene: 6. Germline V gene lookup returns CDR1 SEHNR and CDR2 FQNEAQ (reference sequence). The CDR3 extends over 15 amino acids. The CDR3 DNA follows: TGTGCCAGCAGCGCCCGGACAGGGAGCTCCTACGAGCAGTACTTC. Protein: CASSARTGSSYEQYF.

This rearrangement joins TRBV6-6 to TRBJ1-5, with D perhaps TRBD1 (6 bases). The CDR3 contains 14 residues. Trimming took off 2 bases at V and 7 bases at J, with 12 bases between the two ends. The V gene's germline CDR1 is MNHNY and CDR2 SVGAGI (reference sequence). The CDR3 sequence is CASSYPGVGQPQHF. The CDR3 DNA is TGTGCCAGCAGTTACCCAGGGGTGGGACAGCCCCAGCATTTT.

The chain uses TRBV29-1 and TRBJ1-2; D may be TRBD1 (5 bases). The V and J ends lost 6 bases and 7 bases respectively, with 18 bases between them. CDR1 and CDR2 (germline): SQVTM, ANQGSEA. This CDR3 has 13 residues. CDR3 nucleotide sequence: TGCAGCGTCGAAACCGGTCAGGGCGGTGGCTACACCTTC. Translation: CSVETGQGGGYTF.

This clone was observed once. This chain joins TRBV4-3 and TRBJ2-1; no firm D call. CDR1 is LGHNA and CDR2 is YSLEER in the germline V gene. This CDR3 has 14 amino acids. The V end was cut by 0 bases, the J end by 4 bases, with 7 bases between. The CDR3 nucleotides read TGCGCCAGCAGCCAAGAGGGCCAGTACAATGAGCAGTTCTTC. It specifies CASSQEGQYNEQFF.

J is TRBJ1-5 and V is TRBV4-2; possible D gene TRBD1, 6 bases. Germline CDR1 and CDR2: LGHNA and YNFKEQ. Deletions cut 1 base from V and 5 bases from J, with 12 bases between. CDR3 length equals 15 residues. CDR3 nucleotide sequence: TGTGCCAGCAGCCAAGTTGGGGGCGCGGATCAGCCCCAGCATTTT. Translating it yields CASSQVGGADQPQHF.

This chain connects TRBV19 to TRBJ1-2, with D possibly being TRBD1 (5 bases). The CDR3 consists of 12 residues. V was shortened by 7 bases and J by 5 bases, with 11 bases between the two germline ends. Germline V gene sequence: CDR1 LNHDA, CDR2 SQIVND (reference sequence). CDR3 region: CASTHGGYGYTF. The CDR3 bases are TGTGCCAGTACCCATGGGGGGTATGGCTACACCTTC.

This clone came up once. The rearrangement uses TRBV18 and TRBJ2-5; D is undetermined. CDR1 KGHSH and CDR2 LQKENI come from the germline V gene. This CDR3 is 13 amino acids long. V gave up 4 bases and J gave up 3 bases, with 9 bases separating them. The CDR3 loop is CASSLRAEETQYF. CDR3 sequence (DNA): TGTGCCAGCTCACTCCGGGCCGAAGAGACCCAGTACTTC.

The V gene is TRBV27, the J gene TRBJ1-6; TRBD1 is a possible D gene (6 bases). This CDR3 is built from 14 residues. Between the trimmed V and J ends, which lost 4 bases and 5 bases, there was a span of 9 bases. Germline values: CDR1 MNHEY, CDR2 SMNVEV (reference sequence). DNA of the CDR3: TGTGCCAGCAGTTATACAGGGAATAATTCACCCCTCCACTTT. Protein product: CASSYTGNNSPLHF.